These T cell receptor beta chains were read from a single sample in a study of shared clonotypes between healthy human individuals. This table comes from immunoSEQ multiplex PCR, and its TCRdb copy is limited to in-frame clones, with some not included. The sample carries millions of clones, 85% to 95% recorded once. Sequencing was performed on naive CD8+ T cells from PBMCs. The receptors here all came from a man younger than 35 in good health. Some clones in this sample may be carry-over from other donors' samples. CDR3s include the opening cysteine and the closing phenylalanine or tryptophan. D genes are given only for firm matches. Size is omitted from some rows. Given values are once, few, many or a class for expanded clones.

size: -
J: TRBJ1-1
length: 13
D: -
V: TRBV18
CDR3: CASSPPDSGEAFF
DNA: TGTGCCAGCTCACCACCAGACAGTGGGGAAGCTTTCTTT

size: -
J: TRBJ1-1
length: 12
D: -
V: TRBV6-6
CDR3: CASSYGVFEAFF
DNA: TGTGCCAGCAGTTACGGAGTATTTGAAGCTTTCTTT

size: -
J: TRBJ1-5
length: 15
D: -
V: TRBV7-8
CDR3: CASSLGAGYNQPQHF
DNA: TGTGCCAGCAGCTTAGGGGCAGGCTACAATCAGCCCCAGCATTTT

size: -
J: TRBJ1-1
length: 15
D: TRBD1
V: TRBV9
CDR3: CASSPGQGPNTEAFF
DNA: TGTGCCAGCAGCCCGGGACAGGGGCCGAACACTGAAGCTTTCTTT

size: -
J: TRBJ1-2
length: 14
D: -
V: TRBV7-9
CDR3: CASSLGRSPYGYTF
DNA: TGTGCCAGCAGCTTGGGCCGAAGTCCCTATGGCTACACCTTC

size: -
J: TRBJ2-7
length: 16
D: TRBD1
V: TRBV7-9
CDR3: CASSVPGDRGLYEQYF
DNA: TGTGCCAGCAGCGTACCGGGGGACAGGGGGCTCTACGAGCAGTACTTC

size: -
J: TRBJ2-1
length: 13
D: -
V: TRBV27
CDR3: CASSLIPFNEQFF
DNA: TGTGCCAGCAGTTTAATCCCTTTTAATGAGCAGTTCTTC

size: -
J: TRBJ1-5
length: 15
D: -
V: TRBV4-1
CDR3: CASSQIQGSNQPQHF
DNA: TGCGCCAGCAGCCAAATCCAGGGAAGCAATCAGCCCCAGCATTTT

size: -
J: TRBJ2-7
length: 15
D: -
V: TRBV7-9
CDR3: CASSSGGTLVYEQYF
DNA: TGTGCCAGCAGCTCCGGAGGGACGTTGGTCTACGAGCAGTACTTC

size: -
J: TRBJ2-7
length: 14
D: TRBD2
V: TRBV5-5
CDR3: CASSYGLAHYEQYF
DNA: TGTGCCAGCAGCTACGGACTAGCGCACTACGAGCAGTACTTC

size: -
J: TRBJ2-3
length: 17
D: -
V: TRBV7-6
CDR3: CASSLVDDQSSTDTQYF
DNA: TGTGCCAGCAGCTTAGTGGACGATCAATCGAGCACAGATACGCAGTATTTT

size: -
J: TRBJ2-7
length: 13
D: -
V: TRBV28
CDR3: CASRPDGPYEQYF
DNA: TGTGCCAGCAGACCGGACGGGCCCTACGAGCAGTACTTC

size: -
J: TRBJ1-4
length: 14
D: TRBD1
V: TRBV7-9
CDR3: CASRAGDRNEKLFF
DNA: TGTGCCAGCAGGGCCGGGGACAGAAATGAAAAACTGTTTTTT

size: once
J: TRBJ2-1
length: 13
D: -
V: TRBV6-6
CDR3: CASTLIGSDEQFF
DNA: TGTGCCAGCACCCTTATCGGGAGTGATGAGCAGTTCTTC

size: -
J: TRBJ2-1
length: 14
D: -
V: TRBV30
CDR3: CAWRLGGPYNEQFF
DNA: TGTGCCTGGAGACTAGGGGGTCCCTACAATGAGCAGTTCTTC

size: -
J: TRBJ2-1
length: 15
D: -
V: TRBV5-6
CDR3: CASSLMGSSYNEQFF
DNA: TGTGCCAGCAGCTTGATGGGGAGCTCCTACAATGAGCAGTTCTTC

size: -
J: TRBJ1-1
length: 14
D: -
V: TRBV28
CDR3: CASSLSRGSAEAFF
DNA: TGTGCCAGCAGCCTTTCGAGGGGCAGCGCTGAAGCTTTCTTT

size: -
J: TRBJ2-5
length: 17
D: -
V: TRBV7-9
CDR3: CASSLGAEGKATLRQYF
DNA: TGTGCCAGCAGCTTAGGCGCCGAGGGCAAGGCTACCCTAAGGCAGTACTTC

size: -
J: TRBJ2-7
length: 13
D: -
V: TRBV28
CDR3: CASSLRGSYEQYF
DNA: TGTGCCAGCAGCCTTCGGGGCTCCTACGAGCAGTACTTC

size: -
J: TRBJ2-5
length: 17
D: TRBD2
V: TRBV5-1
CDR3: CASSLGTAGEFQETQYF
DNA: TGCGCCAGCAGCTTGGGGACAGCGGGAGAGTTCCAAGAGACCCAGTACTTC

size: -
J: TRBJ2-7
length: 15
D: -
V: TRBV6-6
CDR3: CASSYAPGRSYEQYF
DNA: TGTGCCAGCAGTTACGCACCGGGGAGGTCCTACGAGCAGTACTTC

size: -
J: TRBJ2-4
length: 21
D: -
V: TRBV21-1
CDR3: CASSKAKFGNRVRSAKNIQYF
DNA: TGTGCCAGCAGCAAAGCCAAGTTTGGGAACAGGGTGAGATCGGCCAAAAACATTCAGTACTTC

size: -
J: TRBJ2-5
length: 14
D: -
V: TRBV28
CDR3: CASSLQGGSETQYF
DNA: TGTGCCAGCAGTTTGCAGGGGGGCTCGGAGACCCAGTACTTC

size: -
J: TRBJ2-5
length: 12
D: -
V: TRBV11-2
CDR3: CASSAYRVDQYF
DNA: TGTGCCAGCAGCGCCTACAGGGTTGACCAGTACTTC

size: -
J: TRBJ2-7
length: 13
D: -
V: TRBV27
CDR3: CASSFRSDGEQYF
DNA: TGTGCCAGCAGTTTTCGTAGTGACGGCGAGCAGTACTTC

size: -
J: TRBJ1-1
length: 15
D: TRBD1
V: TRBV11-2
CDR3: CASSFLAGGNTEAFF
DNA: TGTGCCAGCAGCTTCCTTGCAGGGGGTAACACTGAAGCTTTCTTT

size: -
J: TRBJ1-3
length: 14
D: TRBD1
V: TRBV11-2
CDR3: CASSFHRGRNTIYF
DNA: TGTGCCAGCAGCTTCCACAGGGGCCGAAACACCATATATTTT

size: -
J: TRBJ2-2
length: 15
D: -
V: TRBV27
CDR3: CASSPLGTSTGELFF
DNA: TGTGCCAGCAGTCCTCTGGGGACCTCGACCGGGGAGCTGTTTTTT

size: -
J: TRBJ2-7
length: 13
D: -
V: TRBV28
CDR3: CAASLAESSEQYF
DNA: TGTGCCGCATCCTTAGCGGAATCGAGCGAGCAGTACTTC

size: -
J: TRBJ2-1
length: 15
D: -
V: TRBV14
CDR3: CASSQDAASYNEQFF
DNA: TGTGCCAGCAGCCAAGATGCGGCGTCCTACAATGAGCAGTTCTTC